Given below is one TCR beta chain in context. With the read ending 3 residues before the CDR3 end, the germline J gene is used to fill in that end. Recipients received nonmyeloablative bone marrow transplants from related graft donors, with transient mixed chimerism. Trimming removed 4 bases from V and 4 bases from J; junction bases left unmatched: 2. The CDR3 is 16 amino acids. CDR1 and CDR2 (germline): LNHDA, SQIVND (reference sequence). This sample is drawn from a study of Tregs in tolerant kidney transplant recipients. Produced via immunoSEQ multiplex PCR; TCRdb's table is partial and in-frame only. This table holds approximately 30,000 clones.

This TCR derives from a human patient who received a combined kidney and bone marrow transplant. Some T cells here may be from the graft donor. The chain has TRBV19 and TRBJ2-2; 14 positions agree with TRBD2. The sample consisted of CD4+ T cells from blood (PBMCs), taken 24 months after the transplant. The part of the CDR3 DNA that was read is TGTGCCAGTAGTACCGGACTAGCGGGAGGCACCGGGGAG. Translated: CASSTGLAGGTGE. The whole CDR3 protein reads CASSTGLAGGTGELFF.